This T cell receptor beta chain was recorded in a study of control samples from healthy donors and cancer patients. Some clones are missing from TCRdb's copy, which holds only in-frame ones; the method was immunoSEQ multiplex PCR. The repertoire has about 110,000 clones, around 89% of them found once; the top ten carry approximately 16%. The CDR3 has 15 amino acids. With 7 bases clipped from V and 7 bases from J, the junction kept 10 bases outside the gene matches. CDR1 and CDR2 from the germline V gene are SNHLY and FYNNEI. Sample: blood. This chain links TRBV2 with TRBJ2-3; 11 bases are shared with TRBD2. The origin of this receptor is a woman in her 50s in good health. The CDR3 region is CASKNSGGASYTQYF. The CDR3 nucleotides read TGTGCCAGCAAAAATAGCGGGGGGGCCTCATATACGCAGTATTTT.